Listed below are T cell receptor beta chains from one sample, sequenced in a study of a mutant IDH1 vaccine in newly diagnosed glioma. Some clones are missing from TCRdb's copy, which holds only in-frame ones; the method was immunoSEQ multiplex PCR. Of around 60,000 clones in the sample, approximately 84% were seen once. These receptors lack a known antigen. Material: PBMCs, obtained from a glioma patient whose treatment included an IDH1 peptide vaccine. These receptor sequences come from a woman between 50 and 59 years old with glioma. CDR3s include the opening cysteine and the closing phenylalanine or tryptophan. The D gene is left open where the match is weak. Clone sizes are given selectively: once, few, many, or a class where the clone is expanded.

clone_size: once
v_call: TRBV9
d_call: .
j_call: TRBJ1-6
cdr3_nt: TGTGCCAGCAGCGTAGCCCCCCTTACAGGGTATGATTCACCCCTCCACTTT
cdr3_aa: CASSVAPLTGYDSPLHF

clone_size: .
v_call: TRBV2
d_call: .
j_call: TRBJ1-1
cdr3_nt: TGTGCCAGCAGTGAAGGGTTGGCTAACACTGAAGCTTTCTTT
cdr3_aa: CASSEGLANTEAFF

clone_size: .
v_call: TRBV28
d_call: .
j_call: TRBJ1-4
cdr3_nt: TGTGCCAGCAGTTTAGTCCACAGGGTCGGGGAAAAACTGTTTTTT
cdr3_aa: CASSLVHRVGEKLFF

clone_size: .
v_call: TRBV11-3
d_call: .
j_call: TRBJ2-2
cdr3_nt: TGTGCCAGCAGCCCTCGTCCCGGGGAGCTGTTTTTT
cdr3_aa: CASSPRPGELFF

clone_size: .
v_call: TRBV19
d_call: TRBD1
j_call: TRBJ1-6
cdr3_nt: TGTGCCAGTAGTCCCGGGACAGGGAATTCACCCCTCCACTTT
cdr3_aa: CASSPGTGNSPLHF

clone_size: .
v_call: TRBV6-6
d_call: .
j_call: TRBJ2-3
cdr3_nt: TGTGCCAGCACCGACAGGGAGGACGAGGCAGATACGCAGTATTTT
cdr3_aa: CASTDREDEADTQYF

clone_size: .
v_call: TRBV29-1
d_call: TRBD1
j_call: TRBJ1-4
cdr3_nt: TGCAGCGTCAGGGGGCATGGTAATGAAAAACTGTTTTTT
cdr3_aa: CSVRGHGNEKLFF

clone_size: .
v_call: TRBV5-8
d_call: .
j_call: TRBJ1-5
cdr3_nt: TGTGCCAGCAGCCCCGGGGTTCAGCCCCAGCATTTT
cdr3_aa: CASSPGVQPQHF

clone_size: .
v_call: TRBV7-2
d_call: .
j_call: TRBJ2-2
cdr3_nt: TGTGCCGGAAGGGGCAGCAACACCGGGGAGCTGTTTTTT
cdr3_aa: CAGRGSNTGELFF

clone_size: .
v_call: TRBV7-2
d_call: .
j_call: TRBJ2-7
cdr3_nt: TGTGCCAGCAGCTTAGCAGGTCTAGTGGGTTTCTACGAGCAGTACTTC
cdr3_aa: CASSLAGLVGFYEQYF

clone_size: .
v_call: TRBV7-9
d_call: .
j_call: TRBJ2-3
cdr3_nt: TGTGCCAGCAGCTTAGGGGGCACAGATACGCAGTATTTT
cdr3_aa: CASSLGGTDTQYF

clone_size: .
v_call: TRBV10-1
d_call: .
j_call: TRBJ2-7
cdr3_nt: TGCGCCAGCAGCGAAGGTACCCCCTACGAGCAGTACTTC
cdr3_aa: CASSEGTPYEQYF